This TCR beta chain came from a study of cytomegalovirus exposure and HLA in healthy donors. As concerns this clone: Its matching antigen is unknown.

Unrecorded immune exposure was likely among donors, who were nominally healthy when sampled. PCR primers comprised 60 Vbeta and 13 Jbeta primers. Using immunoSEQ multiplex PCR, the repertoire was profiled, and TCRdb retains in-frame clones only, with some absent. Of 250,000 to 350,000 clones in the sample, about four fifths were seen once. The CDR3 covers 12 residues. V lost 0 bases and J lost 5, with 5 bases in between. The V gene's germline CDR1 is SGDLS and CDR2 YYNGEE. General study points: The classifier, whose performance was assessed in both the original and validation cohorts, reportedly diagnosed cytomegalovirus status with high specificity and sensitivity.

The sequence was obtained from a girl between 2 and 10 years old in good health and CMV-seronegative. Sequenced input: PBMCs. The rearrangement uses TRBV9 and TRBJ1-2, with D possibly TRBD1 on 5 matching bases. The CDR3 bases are TGTGCCAGCAGCGTAGAGGGGTATGGCTACACCTTC. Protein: CASSVEGYGYTF.